The 6 T cell receptor beta chains presented below share a single source sample, sequenced in a study of control samples from healthy donors and cancer patients. Sequenced by immunoSEQ multiplex PCR; TCRdb stores in-frame clones only, minus some. The sample shows more than 150,000 clones, 80% to 95% of them seen only once. The sample was blood. All receptors come from a man in his late teens or twenties in good health.

The gene calls are TRBV19 and TRBJ2-4; TRBD1 aligns across 8 bases. Germline assignment: CDR1 LNHDA and CDR2 SQIVND (reference sequence). The trim removed 1 base at V and 7 bases at J, leaving 6 bases unmatched. This CDR3 spans 15 amino acids. The CDR3: CASSIVERTGNIQYF. As DNA, the CDR3 is TGTGCCAGTAGTATAGTCGAGAGGACAGGGAACATTCAGTACTTC.

This chain connects TRBV5-1 to TRBJ2-7, with D maybe TRBD1 (5 bases). The germline V gene has CDR1 SGHRS and CDR2 YFSETQ. This CDR3 has 15 residues. V shed 3 bases and J shed 3 bases, with 16 bases lying between them. The CDR3 DNA sequence: TGCGCCAGCAGCTCCGACGCGTTGGGGCACTACGAGCAGTACTTC. Its translation: CASSSDALGHYEQYF.

The chain recombines TRBV4-1 with TRBJ2-3; D gene uncertain. This CDR3 region has 16 residues. Germline V CDR1 and CDR2: MGHRA, YSYEKL. Trimming cost V 4 bases and J 0 bases, with 14 bases left between them. Here the CDR3 DNA reads TGCGCCAGCAGCCCCTTAGCCGGGTCTAGCACAGATACGCAGTATTTT. It translates to CASSPLAGSSTDTQYF.

The chain joins TRBV3-1 (or the pseudogene TRBV3-2) to TRBJ2-5, with 15 bases lining up with TRBD2. CDR1 and CDR2 from the germline V gene are LGHDT and YNNKEL (reference sequence). This CDR3 is 21 amino acids long. With 0 bases clipped from V and 5 bases from J, the junction kept 16 bases outside the gene matches. CDR3 protein: CASSQEFPGLAGGTTGETQYF. Written as DNA, the CDR3 is TGTGCCAGCAGCCAAGAGTTCCCCGGACTAGCGGGGGGGACAACGGGGGAGACCCAGTACTTC.

The DNA for the CDR3 is TGTGCCAGTAGTATAAAGTGGGACAATGAGCAGTTCTTC. Translation gives CASSIKWDNEQFF. V gene TRBV19 combines with J gene TRBJ2-1; no definite D call. CDR3 length equals 13 residues. CDR1 and CDR2 (germline): LNHDA, SQIVND (reference sequence). V was shortened by 2 bases and J by 5 bases, with 7 bases between the two germline ends.

J is TRBJ1-2 and V is TRBV5-4; TRBD1 matches 7 bases. Germline values: CDR1 SGHNT, CDR2 YYREEE (reference sequence). There are 14 residues in the CDR3. V was pared by 0 bases and J by 8 bases, with 7 bases of the junction left unmatched. The DNA of the CDR3 is TGTGCCAGCAGCTTGGACAGGGGATCGACCGGCTACACCTTC. It yields the protein CASSLDRGSTGYTF.